The 15 T cell receptor beta chains in this list originate from one sample, sequenced in a study of T cells in Graves' hyperthyroidism and ophthalmopathy. The TCR beta CDR3 regions underwent amplification using RNA transcripts as the source. In the first-round RT-PCR of the TCR CDR3, the HTBI primer set was used. TCRdb reanalysed the multiplex PCR reads using MiXCR and keeps one entry per CDR3 protein. The data contain 530,000 or so distinct CDR3 sequences, more than 45% of them seen just once; the ten biggest clones take up approximately 8.4%. Specimen: peripheral blood or thyroid tissue (not recorded which). These receptor sequences come from a woman under 30 with Graves' hyperthyroidism.

As regards this clonotype: A read error may be the cause here, since a much bigger clone is one base away. The chain has TRBV7-3 and TRBJ1-1, with 7 bases fitting TRBD1. The V gene's germline CDR1 is SGHTA and CDR2 FQGTGA. Unmatched junction bases numbered 9, after V lost 5 bases and J lost 0 bases. The CDR3 is made up of 16 amino acids. The CDR3 spells CASSPMTGNMNTEAFF. The CDR3 coding sequence is TGTGCCAGCAGCCCTATGACAGGGAACATGAACACTGAAGCTTTCTTT.

Concerning this clonotype itself: Since a much larger clone is just one base distant, this may be a read error. The chain is built from TRBV7-2 and TRBJ2-7; 8 positions agree with TRBD1. V shed 2 bases, J shed 3 bases, and the junction held 6 bases outside the gene matches. CDR1 SGHTA and CDR2 FQGNSA come from the germline V gene. The CDR3 is made up of 15 amino acids. The CDR3 DNA is TGTGCCAGCAGCTTACTACAGGGGGATAACTACGAGCAGTACTTC. Translating it yields CASSLLQGDNYEQYF.

This clonotype was observed a few times. V and J are TRBV5-1 and TRBJ2-7; D possibly corresponds to TRBD2 (6 bases). The germline gives CDR1 SGHRS, CDR2 YFSETQ. CDR3 length: 16 amino acids. V lost 4 bases, J lost 5 bases, and 22 bases lay in between. This chain's CDR3 is CASSGTTGLFGHEQYF. CDR3 nucleotides: TGCGCCAGCAGCGGCACGACGGGACTCTTCGGTCACGAGCAGTACTTC.

This sequence joins TRBV6-5 and TRBJ1-2; D possibly corresponds to TRBD1 (6 bases). This CDR3 has 10 amino acids. V shed 4 bases and J shed 12 bases, with 9 bases lying between them. Germline V CDR1 and CDR2: MNHEY, SVGAGI. The CDR3 bases are TGTGCCAGCAGTTGGGACATCAACACCTTC. Protein sequence: CASSWDINTF.

This clonotype was detected many times. The chain uses TRBV20-1 and TRBJ1-4; 8 positions match TRBD1. Trimming cost V 5 bases and J 8 bases; bases outside gene matches: 7. Germline assignment: CDR1 DFQATT and CDR2 SNEGSKA (reference sequence). This CDR3 region has 13 residues. The DNA for the CDR3 is TGCAGTGCTCCCTGGACAGGGTACGAAAAACTGTTTTTT. It yields the protein CSAPWTGYEKLFF.

This clonotype was recorded many times. The chain employs TRBV9 and TRBJ2-2, with D maybe TRBD2 (6 bases). The CDR3 is made up of 15 amino acids. From germline, CDR1 is SGDLS and CDR2 YYNGEE. With 2 bases removed from V and 2 bases from J, the gap between germline ends came to 10 bases. The CDR3 DNA reads as TGTGCCAGCAGCGTCGGGGGTTTTAACACCGGGGAGCTGTTTTTT. Protein product: CASSVGGFNTGELFF.

In its sample, this clonotype was seen a few times. The chain joins TRBV9 to TRBJ2-6, with TRBD2 as a possible D gene (5 bases). Germline-derived CDR1 and CDR2 are SGDLS and YYNGEE. The V gene lost 3 bases and the J gene lost 3 bases, with 10 bases spanning the gap. The CDR3 consists of 15 residues. The CDR3 sequence is CASSGRSGGANVLTF. The CDR3 DNA reads TGTGCCAGCAGCGGTAGGAGCGGTGGGGCCAACGTCCTGACTTTC. Drawing the rest from reference TRBV9 and TRBJ2-6, the complete variable domain is DSGVTQTPKHLITATGQRVTLRCSPRSGDLSVYWYQQSLDQGLQFLIQYYNGEERAKGNILERFSAQQFPDLHSELNLSSLELGDSALYFCASSGRSGGANVLTFGAGSRLTVL.

This clonotype was recorded at least ten times. This sequence joins TRBV11-2 and TRBJ1-6; 7 bases are a match to TRBD1. Losses at the gene ends were 4 bases for V and 6 bases for J; bases not matched to a gene: 3. Per the germline V gene, CDR1 is SGHAT and CDR2 is FQNNGV. This CDR3 contains 14 residues. CDR3 sequence reads: CASSSTGRNSPLHF. CDR3 coding DNA: TGTGCCAGCAGCTCGACAGGGCGTAATTCACCCCTCCACTTT. Full variable domain (remainder filled in from reference TRBV11-2 and TRBJ1-6): EAGVAQSPRYKIIEKRQSVAFWCNPISGHATLYWYQQILGQGPKLLIQFQNNGVVDDSQLPKDRFSAERLKGVDSTLKIQPAKLEDSAVYLCASSSTGRNSPLHFGNGTRLTVT.

The chain recombines TRBV29-1 with TRBJ1-2; 8 bases are a match to TRBD1. Germline trimming cut 3 bases from V and 12 bases from J; bases unmatched to any gene: 3. Germline V gene data show CDR1 as SQVTM and CDR2 as ANQGSEA. CDR3 length equals 10 residues. CDR3 loop: CSVEDRVNTF. CDR3 sequence (DNA): TGCAGCGTTGAGGACAGGGTGAACACCTTC.

The chain joins TRBV27 to TRBJ2-1; D possibly corresponds to TRBD2 (5 bases). The CDR3 runs to 14 residues. The V end was cut by 2 bases, the J end by 2 bases, with 7 bases between. Germline CDR1 reads MNHEY; CDR2 reads SMNVEV (reference sequence). DNA of the CDR3: TGTGCCAGCAGTTTAAGCGGTCCCTACAATGAGCAGTTCTTC. Translating it yields CASSLSGPYNEQFF.

This clonotype was detected a few times. The chain uses TRBV15 and TRBJ2-7; TRBD2 aligns across 7 bases. There are 15 residues in the CDR3. The trim removed 0 bases at V and 7 bases at J, leaving 9 bases unmatched. Looked up from germline, CDR1 is LNHNV and CDR2 is YYDKDF (reference sequence). The CDR3 here is CATSREIPSGREQYF. The CDR3 DNA reads as TGTGCCACCAGCAGAGAAATCCCTAGCGGACGGGAGCAGTACTTC.

The V gene is TRBV20-1, the J gene TRBJ2-7, with a possible D match to TRBD2 (5 bases). This CDR3 comprises 12 residues. The V gene lost 1 base and the J gene lost 2 bases, with 6 bases spanning the gap. Germline CDR1 reads DFQATT; CDR2 reads SNEGSKA (reference sequence). The CDR3 sequence is CSARGRTYEQYF. The CDR3 DNA follows: TGCAGTGCTAGAGGGAGGACCTACGAGCAGTACTTC.

To note about this clonotype: The junction differs from germline at one of its ends, possibly a read error. This chain links TRBV19 with TRBJ2-7, with D unclear. The CDR3 is 11 amino acids. CDR1 and CDR2 (germline): LNHDA, SQIVND (reference sequence). The CDR3 is CASSFGVEQHF. The CDR3 coding sequence is TGTGCCTCCTCGTTTGGCGTCGAGCAGCACTTC.

With respect to this clonotype: Since a much larger clone is just one base distant, this may be a read error. This likely comes from a read error, as the CDR3 has no conserved phenylalanine or tryptophan at its end. The limits of the CDR3 on the DNA are not certain, so only TCRdb's listed CDR3 is given. The chain joins TRBV15 to TRBJ1-5. Inclusive of both ends, the CDR3 amounts to 13 amino acids. In germline, CDR1 is LNHNV, CDR2 YYDKDF (reference sequence). CDR3 amino acids: CATSRGTVSYEHL.

CDR3 sequence reads: CASSPDRAPTDTQYF. The CDR3 nucleotides read TGCGCCAGCAGCCCGGACAGGGCTCCCACAGATACGCAGTATTTT. The chain joins TRBV4-1 to TRBJ2-3; 8 bases are a match to TRBD1. V shed 4 bases, J shed 2 bases, and the junction held 5 bases outside the gene matches. The CDR3 extends over 15 amino acids. CDR1 is MGHRA and CDR2 is YSYEKL in the germline V gene.